This is a list of T cell receptor beta chains from one sample in a study of blood T cell repertoires in COVID-19. This table comes from immunoSEQ multiplex PCR, and its TCRdb copy is limited to in-frame clones, with some not included. Among about 62,000 clones listed, 76% were seen once. The specimen sequenced was peripheral blood. These receptor sequences come from a woman in her forties or fifties with active or convalescent COVID-19. Both conserved end residues are part of each CDR3.

V gene	J gene	CDR3 protein
TRBV24-1	TRBJ2-5	CATSEQGRETQYF
TRBV13	TRBJ1-5	CASSSDGTGNVAPQPQHF
TRBV6-5	TRBJ2-6	CASRGDSSGANVLTF
TRBV24-1	TRBJ2-3	CATSEAGWEDTQYF
TRBV27	TRBJ2-5	CASSFGGGRTETQYF
TRBV20-1	TRBJ2-3	CSASGGLQGATDTQYF
TRBV6-5	TRBJ2-3	CASGYRGVGTDTQYF
TRBV4-1	TRBJ2-1	CASSQASGSSYNEQFF
TRBV5-1	TRBJ2-5	CASSLEPSRKGAGGSLRETQYF
TRBV9	TRBJ1-4	CASSVVGTSGEKLFF
TRBV4-3	TRBJ1-3	CASSQDRLGGNTIYF
TRBV15	TRBJ2-7	CATSRSGSSYEQYF
TRBV27	TRBJ1-5	CASSLIGTGVDQPQHF
TRBV4-3	TRBJ1-1	CASSQVMGRLTEAFF
TRBV19	TRBJ1-5	CASSIEQGYSNQPQHF
TRBV30	TRBJ1-1	CAWSGQGNTEAFF
TRBV7-8	TRBJ1-1	CASSLMGARNTEAFF
TRBV7-9	TRBJ1-1	CASSDDSGDTEAFF
TRBV7-3	TRBJ1-1	CASSLIAGGVEAFF
TRBV21-1	TRBJ2-7	CASSTRGGGDDEQYF
TRBV7-9	TRBJ2-1	CASSYPGQSYNEQFF
TRBV6-5	TRBJ1-2	CASTPREANYGYTF
TRBV24-1	TRBJ2-5	CATSDPPGTIQYF
TRBV19	TRBJ1-2	CARRKPGQVNYGYTF
TRBV5-4	TRBJ2-7	CASSLAGSYEQYF
TRBV7-9	TRBJ2-7	CASRGRGSYEQYF
TRBV11-2	TRBJ1-1	CASSFVGSTEAFF